These 2 T cell receptor beta chains originate from one sample sequenced in a study of CD8+ T cells in alopecia areata. Cells from pooled cutaneous lymph nodes were sorted by CD4, CD8alpha, NKG2D, NKG2ACE and other markers. Extraction and reverse transcription of RNA yielded cDNA as the sequencing template. The protocol was immunoSEQ multiplex PCR, while the TCRdb copy is restricted to in-frame clones and leaves out a portion. The sample is made up of some 18,000 clones, none counted only once. The sequencing input was CD8+ T cells sorted from a lymph node. Receptor source: a C3H/HeJ mouse with alopecia areata. The mouse line has the MHC haplotype H2-k.

This clone was counted a few times. At residue 12, TCRdb's protein disagrees with the DNA translation; the protein shown here derives from the DNA. The gene names here belong to mouse. The read is 3 residues too short to cover the CDR3 end, so that end is filled in from the germline J gene. The rearrangement joins TRBV5 to TRBJ1-6, with TRBD1 matching 10 bases. TRBJ1-6 carries the ORF label, with uncertain function. This CDR3 comprises 15 residues. Trimming took 4 bases from V and 6 from J; bases not matched to a gene: 3. Germline V lookup: CDR1 LGHNA, CDR2 YNLKQL (reference sequence). CDR3 DNA, as far as it was read: TGTGCCAGCAGCCCCGGGACAGGGGTTAATTCGCCC. It encodes CASSPGTGVNSP. The CDR3, in full, reads CASSPGTGVNSPLYF.

On this clone itself: The germline and genes are mouse ones. The read is 4 residues too short to cover the CDR3 end, so that end is filled in from the germline J gene. This sample also contains other DNA sequences that code for the same CDR3. This chain connects TRBV13-3 to TRBJ2-7, with TRBD2 identical over 8 bases. CDR3 size: 13 residues. CDR1 NNHDY and CDR2 SYVADS come from the germline V gene. The DNA read from the CDR3 is TGTGCCAGCAGTGATGCTGGGGGGTAT. Translated: CASSDAGGY. The CDR3, in full, reads CASSDAGGYEQYF.